This is a list of T cell receptor beta chains from one sample in a study of beta chain features in type 1 diabetes. Sequencing used immunoSEQ multiplex PCR; TCRdb keeps in-frame clones, though not all of them. In the table there are roughly 50,000 clones, about 40% of which are singletons. Sample: Tregs from blood. These receptors were collected from a man younger than 40 with type 1 diabetes. CDR3s include the opening cysteine and the closing phenylalanine or tryptophan. A D gene is named only where the DNA matches it firmly. Some rows have no size entry. The others give once, few or many, or a class for an expanded clone.

>TRBV29-1|TRBJ1-2|-|-
CSEEKNYGYTF
TGCAGCGAAGAGAAAAACTATGGCTACACCTTC
>TRBV7-3|TRBJ1-1|-|TRBD1
CASSATGSSEAFF
TGTGCCAGCAGCGCGACAGGGTCATCTGAAGCTTTCTTT
>TRBV6-5|TRBJ1-5|few|TRBD1
CASSGTGGSHQPQHF
TGTGCCAGCAGTGGGACAGGGGGCTCACACCAGCCCCAGCATTTT
>TRBV7-2|TRBJ2-7|medium-sized|-
CASSLLVYYEQYF
TGTGCCAGCAGCTTACTAGTATACTACGAGCAGTACTTC
>TRBV28|TRBJ2-7|few|-
CASSLSASYEQYF
TGTGCCAGCAGTTTATCAGCGAGCTACGAGCAGTACTTC
>TRBV28|TRBJ1-2|-|-
CASSSQGDYGYTF
TGTGCCAGCAGTTCCCAAGGAGATTATGGCTACACCTTC
>TRBV4-1|TRBJ2-7|-|-
CASSRVSGGAYEQYF
TGCGCCAGCAGCCGAGTTAGCGGAGGGGCCTACGAGCAGTACTTC
>TRBV5-1|TRBJ1-5|-|TRBD1
CASSSGATGEEPQHF
TGCGCCAGCAGCTCCGGAGCGACAGGGGAAGAGCCCCAGCATTTT
>TRBV7-9|TRBJ2-1|-|TRBD1
CASSYLGDRGLF
TGTGCCAGCAGCTATCTGGGGGACAGGGGCCTCTTC
>TRBV2|TRBJ2-3|-|-
CASSENIASNTDTQYF
TGTGCCAGCAGTGAGAATATAGCGTCTAACACAGATACGCAGTATTTT
>TRBV30|TRBJ2-7|-|-
CAWSLTAGPSYEQYF
TGTGCCTGGAGTTTGACGGCAGGTCCCTCCTACGAGCAGTACTTC
>TRBV27|TRBJ1-5|-|TRBD1
CASSLSSGTGAYSNQPQHF
TGTGCCAGCAGTTTATCCTCCGGGACAGGGGCGTATAGCAATCAGCCCCAGCATTTT
>TRBV23-1|TRBJ2-5|-|TRBD1
CASSQRGPPETQYF
TGCGCCAGCAGTCAAAGGGGGCCCCCTGAGACCCAGTACTTC
>TRBV4-2|TRBJ1-4|-|-
CASSLAWEGEKLFF
TGTGCCAGCAGCTTGGCCTGGGAGGGTGAAAAACTGTTTTTT
>TRBV28|TRBJ2-2|-|-
CASSSLGRYTGELFF
TGTGCCAGCAGCTCATTGGGGCGGTACACCGGGGAGCTGTTTTTT
>TRBV7-8|TRBJ1-5|few|-
CASSLVVTQGINQPQHF
TGTGCCAGCAGCTTAGTCGTGACACAGGGAATCAATCAGCCCCAGCATTTT
>TRBV28|TRBJ2-1|-|-
CASSSFGGSSRNEQFF
TGTGCCAGCAGTTCCTTTGGGGGGTCGAGTCGGAATGAGCAGTTCTTC
>TRBV7-2|TRBJ2-5|few|TRBD2
CASTQGLAVETQYF
TGTGCCAGCACCCAAGGACTAGCTGTGGAGACCCAGTACTTC
>TRBV10-3|TRBJ2-7|-|-
CAISEFPGRSYEQYF
TGTGCCATCAGTGAGTTCCCCGGCAGGTCCTACGAGCAGTACTTC
>TRBV14|TRBJ2-2|-|TRBD2
CASSQVGGMFTGELFF
TGTGCCAGCAGCCAAGTCGGGGGGATGTTCACCGGGGAGCTGTTTTTT
>TRBV6-6|TRBJ2-7|-|TRBD1
CASSRDREGYEQYF
TGTGCCAGCAGCAGAGACAGGGAAGGGTACGAGCAGTACTTC
>TRBV2|TRBJ2-1|few|-
CASSESDYNEQFF
TGTGCCAGCAGTGAGAGCGACTACAATGAGCAGTTCTTC
>TRBV5-1|TRBJ2-7|few|TRBD1
CASSFWGQGDEQYF
TGCGCCAGCAGCTTTTGGGGGCAGGGGGACGAGCAGTACTTC
>TRBV6-6|TRBJ2-7|-|-
CASSSPSDNYEQYF
TGTGCCAGCAGTTCACCCAGCGATAACTACGAGCAGTACTTC
>TRBV28|TRBJ2-1|-|TRBD2
CASRISGREQFF
TGTGCCAGCAGGATTAGCGGGAGGGAGCAGTTCTTC
>TRBV20-1|TRBJ2-5|-|-
CSASLRETQYF
TGCAGTGCATCCCTCCGGGAGACCCAGTACTTC
>TRBV27|TRBJ2-3|-|TRBD2
CASSSPGEAGGLDTQYF
TGTGCCAGCAGTTCCCCCGGGGAAGCGGGAGGGTTGGATACGCAGTATTTT